This TCR beta chain stems from a study of cytomegalovirus exposure and HLA in healthy donors. Researchers ran the PCR with 60 Vbeta and 13 Jbeta primers. Under the authors' procedure: Around 9.9 million shared chains were among the approximately 76 million unique TCR beta chains that a later analysis counted. Profiling relied on immunoSEQ multiplex PCR, and the TCRdb table lists in-frame clones only, not all of them. V and J calls plus clone size are reproduced from that table; the DNA served to infer D and trimming. The sample has about 76,000 clones, approximately 81% seen once. A note on this clone: Antigen specificity is unknown.

General study results and limits: For presence/absence analyses, sequencing depth was assumed to be roughly uniform across donors. There were around 160 TCR beta chains listed as cytomegalovirus-associated. More clonal expansion characterized HLA-associated TCR beta chains than equally common others in a later analysis.

This receptor was taken from a woman aged 40 to 50 in good health and CMV-seropositive. The source material was PBMCs.

CDR3 bases: TGTGCCAGCAGTGGAACTAGTAACAATGAGCAGTTCTTC. It yields the protein CASSGTSNNEQFF. The chain has TRBV6-4 and TRBJ2-1; D may be TRBD2 (5 bases). Trimming removed 4 bases from V and 5 bases from J, with 9 bases in between. Germline-derived CDR1 and CDR2 are MRHNA and SNTAGT. The CDR3 is made up of 13 amino acids.